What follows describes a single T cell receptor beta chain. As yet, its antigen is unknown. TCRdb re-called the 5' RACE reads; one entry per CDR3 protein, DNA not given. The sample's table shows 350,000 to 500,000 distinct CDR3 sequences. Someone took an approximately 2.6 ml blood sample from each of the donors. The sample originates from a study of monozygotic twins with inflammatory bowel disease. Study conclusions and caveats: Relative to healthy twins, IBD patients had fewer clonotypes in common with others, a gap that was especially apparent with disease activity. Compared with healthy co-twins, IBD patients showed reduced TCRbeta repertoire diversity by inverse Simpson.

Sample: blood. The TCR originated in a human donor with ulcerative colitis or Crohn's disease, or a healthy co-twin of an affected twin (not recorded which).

The chain's CDR3 is CASSSPFRGSRAVGNTIYF. V and J are TRBV11-2 and TRBJ1-3; TCRdb's assignment of TRBD1 cannot be checked, as there is no DNA. This CDR3 spans 19 amino acids. CDR1 and CDR2 (germline): SGHAT, FQNNGV. Complete variable domain (other parts from reference TRBV11-2 and TRBJ1-3): EAGVAQSPRYKIIEKRQSVAFWCNPISGHATLYWYQQILGQGPKLLIQFQNNGVVDDSQLPKDRFSAERLKGVDSTLKIQPAKLEDSAVYLCASSSPFRGSRAVGNTIYFGEGSWLTVV.